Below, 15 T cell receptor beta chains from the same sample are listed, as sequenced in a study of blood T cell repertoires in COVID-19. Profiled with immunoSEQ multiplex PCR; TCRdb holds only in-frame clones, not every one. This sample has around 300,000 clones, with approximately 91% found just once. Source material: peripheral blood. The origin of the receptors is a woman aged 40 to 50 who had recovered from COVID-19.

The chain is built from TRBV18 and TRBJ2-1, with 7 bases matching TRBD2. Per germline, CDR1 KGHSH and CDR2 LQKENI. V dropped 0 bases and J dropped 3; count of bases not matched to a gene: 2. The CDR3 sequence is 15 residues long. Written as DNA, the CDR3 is TGTGCCAGCTCACCACCCTCGGGGGGCTACAATGAGCAGTTCTTC. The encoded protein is CASSPPSGGYNEQFF.

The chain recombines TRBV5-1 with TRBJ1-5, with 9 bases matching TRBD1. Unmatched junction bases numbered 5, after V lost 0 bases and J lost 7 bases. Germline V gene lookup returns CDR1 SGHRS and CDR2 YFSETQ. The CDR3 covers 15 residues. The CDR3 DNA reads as TGCGCCAGCAGCTTGGGGGGGACAGGGTACCAGCCCCAGCATTTT. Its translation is CASSLGGTGYQPQHF.

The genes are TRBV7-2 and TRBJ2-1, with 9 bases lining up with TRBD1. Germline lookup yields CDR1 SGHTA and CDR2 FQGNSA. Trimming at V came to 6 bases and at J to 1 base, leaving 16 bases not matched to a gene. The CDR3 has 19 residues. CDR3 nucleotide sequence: TGTGCCAGCAGACCTGGGACAGGGAGGGCCGGGGGTTCCTACAATGAGCAGTTCTTC. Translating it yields CASRPGTGRAGGSYNEQFF.

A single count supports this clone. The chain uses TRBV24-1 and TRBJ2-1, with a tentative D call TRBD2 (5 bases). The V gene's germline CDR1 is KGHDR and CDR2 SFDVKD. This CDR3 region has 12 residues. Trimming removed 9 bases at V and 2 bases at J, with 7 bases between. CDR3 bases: TGTGCCACCTCCGGGACCTACAATGAGCAGTTCTTC. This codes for CATSGTYNEQFF.

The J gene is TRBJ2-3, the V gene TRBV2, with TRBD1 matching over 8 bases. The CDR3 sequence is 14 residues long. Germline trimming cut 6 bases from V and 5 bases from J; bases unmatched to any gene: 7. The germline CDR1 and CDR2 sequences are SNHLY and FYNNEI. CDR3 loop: CASRTDRAGDTQYF. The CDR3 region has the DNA TGTGCCAGCAGGACGGACAGGGCAGGAGATACGCAGTATTTT.

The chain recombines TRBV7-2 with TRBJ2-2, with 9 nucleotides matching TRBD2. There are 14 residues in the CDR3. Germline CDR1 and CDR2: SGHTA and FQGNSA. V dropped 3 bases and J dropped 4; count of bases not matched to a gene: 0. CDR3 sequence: CASSLTSGTGELFF. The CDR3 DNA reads TGTGCCAGCAGCTTGACTAGCGGCACCGGGGAGCTGTTTTTT.

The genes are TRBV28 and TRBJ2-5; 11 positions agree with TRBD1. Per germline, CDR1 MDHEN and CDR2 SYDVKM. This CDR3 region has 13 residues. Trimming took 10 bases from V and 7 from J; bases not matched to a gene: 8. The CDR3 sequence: CAIEDRGPRTQYF. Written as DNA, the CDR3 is TGTGCCATTGAGGACAGGGGGCCGCGGACCCAGTACTTC.

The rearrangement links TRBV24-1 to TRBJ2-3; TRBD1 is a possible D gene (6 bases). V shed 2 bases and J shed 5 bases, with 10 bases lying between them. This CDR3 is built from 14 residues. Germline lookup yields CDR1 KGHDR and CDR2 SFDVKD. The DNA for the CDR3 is TGTGCCACCAGTGATTGGCAGGGGATAGATACGCAGTATTTT. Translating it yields CATSDWQGIDTQYF.

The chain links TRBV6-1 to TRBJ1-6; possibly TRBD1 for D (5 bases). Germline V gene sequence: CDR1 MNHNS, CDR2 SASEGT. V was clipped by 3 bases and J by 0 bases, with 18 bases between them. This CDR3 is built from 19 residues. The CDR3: CASSDWGTGVFSYNSPLHF. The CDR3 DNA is TGTGCCAGCAGTGATTGGGGCACAGGAGTGTTCTCCTATAATTCACCCCTCCACTTT.

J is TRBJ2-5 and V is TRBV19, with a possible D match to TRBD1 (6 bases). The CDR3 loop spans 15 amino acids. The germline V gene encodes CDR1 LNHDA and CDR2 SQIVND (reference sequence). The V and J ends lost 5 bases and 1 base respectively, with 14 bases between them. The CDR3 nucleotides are TGTGCCAGTAGTCCGACGACAGGAACCCAAGAGACCCAGTACTTC. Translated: CASSPTTGTQETQYF.

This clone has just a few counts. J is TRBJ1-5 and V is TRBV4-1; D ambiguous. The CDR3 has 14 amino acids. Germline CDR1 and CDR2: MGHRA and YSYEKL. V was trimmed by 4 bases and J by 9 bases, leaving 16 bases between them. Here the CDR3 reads CASSPQTGRRPQHF. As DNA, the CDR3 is TGCGCCAGCAGCCCTCAGACCGGGAGGCGGCCCCAGCATTTT.

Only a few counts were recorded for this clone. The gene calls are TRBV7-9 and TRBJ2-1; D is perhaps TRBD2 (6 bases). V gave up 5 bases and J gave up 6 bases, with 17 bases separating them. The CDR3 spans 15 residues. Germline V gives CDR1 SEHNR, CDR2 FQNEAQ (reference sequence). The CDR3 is CASSQVSGSVNEQFF. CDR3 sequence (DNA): TGTGCCAGCAGCCAAGTTAGCGGCTCAGTCAATGAGCAGTTCTTC.

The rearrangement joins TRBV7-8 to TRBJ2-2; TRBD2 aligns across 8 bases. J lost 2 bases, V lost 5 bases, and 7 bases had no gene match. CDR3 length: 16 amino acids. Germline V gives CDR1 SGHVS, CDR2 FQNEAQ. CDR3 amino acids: CASSVTGLVNTGELFF. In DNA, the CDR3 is TGTGCCAGCAGCGTAACGGGACTAGTAAACACCGGGGAGCTGTTTTTT.

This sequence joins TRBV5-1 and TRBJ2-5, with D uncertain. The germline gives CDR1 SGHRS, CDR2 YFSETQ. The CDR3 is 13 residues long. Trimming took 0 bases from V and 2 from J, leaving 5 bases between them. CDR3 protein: CASSLVVQETQYF. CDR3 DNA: TGCGCCAGCAGCTTGGTAGTACAAGAGACCCAGTACTTC.

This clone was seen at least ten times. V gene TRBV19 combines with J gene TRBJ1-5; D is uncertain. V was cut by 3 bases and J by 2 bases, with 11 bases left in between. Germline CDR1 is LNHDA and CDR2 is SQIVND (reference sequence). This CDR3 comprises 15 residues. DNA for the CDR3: TGTGCCAGTAGTATCGCGGAGTATGGCAATCAGCCCCAGCATTTT. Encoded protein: CASSIAEYGNQPQHF. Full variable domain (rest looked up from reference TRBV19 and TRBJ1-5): DGGITQSPKYLFRKEGQNVTLSCEQNLNHDAMYWYRQDPGQGLRLIYYSQIVNDFQKGDIAEGYSVSREKKESFPLTVTSAQKNPTAFYLCASSIAEYGNQPQHFGDGTRLSIL.